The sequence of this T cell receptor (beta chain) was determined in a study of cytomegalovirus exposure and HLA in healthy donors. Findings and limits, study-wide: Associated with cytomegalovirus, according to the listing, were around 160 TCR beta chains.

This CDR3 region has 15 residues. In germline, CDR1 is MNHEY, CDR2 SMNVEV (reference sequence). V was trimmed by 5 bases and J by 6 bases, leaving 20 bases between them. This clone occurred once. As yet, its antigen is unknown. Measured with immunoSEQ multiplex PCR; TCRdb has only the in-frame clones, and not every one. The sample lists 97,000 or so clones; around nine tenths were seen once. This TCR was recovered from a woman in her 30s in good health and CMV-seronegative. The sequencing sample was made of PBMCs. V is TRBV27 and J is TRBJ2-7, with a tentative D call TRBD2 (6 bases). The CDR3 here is CASSRSGLGGAEQYF. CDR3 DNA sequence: TGTGCCAGCAGTCGGTCCGGGCTGGGGGGTGCCGAGCAGTACTTC.